This T cell receptor beta chain emerged from a study of CD8 T cells in Susac syndrome. Regarding the study as a whole: As acknowledged by the study, its TCR sequencing and HLA analysis included a relatively small number of individuals.

Concerning this clonotype itself: Its cognate antigen is unknown.

Sequencing of TCR beta, carried out with a high-throughput approach, was applied to CD8+ and CD4+ T cells from the blood. Control patients had untreated stable or active relapsing-remitting multiple sclerosis by revised McDonald criteria. The germline V gene has CDR1 SGHRS and CDR2 YFSETQ. This CDR3 has 13 residues. V lost 2 bases to trimming and J lost 8 bases, with 10 bases between them. A quantity of roughly 0.5 to 1 ug RNA underwent reverse transcription using random hexamers. The CDR3 of TCR beta was amplified by immunoSEQ multiplex PCR across 54 Vbeta and 13 Jbeta. TCRdb independently ran MiXCR on the immunoSEQ multiplex PCR reads; one entry per CDR3 protein. This table holds hundreds of thousands of distinct CDR3 sequences, 75% to 90% found once.

The chain carries TRBV5-1 and TRBJ1-4; possible D gene TRBD1, 6 bases. Sequenced: CD8+ T cells from PBMCs. The TCR comes from a human donor with multiple sclerosis. The CDR3 DNA reads TGCGCCAGCAGCTTCAGGGGTGGAGAAAAACTGTTTTTT. Protein: CASSFRGGEKLFF.